This T cell receptor (beta chain) is from a study of PD-L1 blockade in urothelial cancer. Background on the study: Analyses used blood from 3 weeks (second dose) and 6 weeks after treatment start. Each blood sample yielded a median of roughly 140,000 T cells.

V was shortened by 0 bases and J by 6 bases, with 3 bases between the two germline ends. This CDR3 contains 11 residues. The germline gives CDR1 MGHDK, CDR2 SYGVNS. TCRdb's copy holds only in-frame clones and misses some; the assay was immunoSEQ multiplex PCR. Here the sample spans 90,000 to 130,000 clones, around 90% being singletons. Time point given: peripheral blood 6 weeks after treatment start. Disease in patients was locally advanced or metastatic urothelial carcinoma. This TCR was sampled from a man aged 55 to 69 with urothelial cancer. The genes are TRBV25-1 and TRBJ2-7; no reliable D call. The source was PBMCs, collected around atezolizumab (anti-PD-L1) treatment. CDR3 nucleotides: TGTGCCAGCAGTGAATACAGCGAGCAGTACTTC. Its translation: CASSEYSEQYF.